The clone carrying this T cell receptor (beta chain) was observed a handful of times. Regarding treatment: oral pan-JAK inhibitor, 5-10 mg twice daily. The source of the sample is a study of CD8+ T cells in alopecia areata. Extracted RNA was reverse transcribed, and the resulting cDNA served as sequencing template. Generated by immunoSEQ multiplex PCR, the TCRdb table keeps only in-frame clones and is missing some. Counted here are over 70,000 clones, around 60% occurring once; the ten biggest clones make up 20% to 30%. Trimming took 5 bases from V and 1 from J; bases not matched to a gene: 0. The CDR3 runs 13 residues. Germline V gene sequence: CDR1 MGHRA, CDR2 YSYEKL.

The source is a human donor with alopecia areata. The source was CD8+ T cells sorted from blood, collected at week 24, from a patient treated with tofacitinib. The chain couples TRBV4-1 to TRBJ2-7, with 9 bases identical to TRBD1. CDR3 in amino acids: CASSGQGSYEQYF. In DNA form, the CDR3 reads TGCGCCAGCAGCGGACAGGGGTCCTACGAGCAGTACTTC.